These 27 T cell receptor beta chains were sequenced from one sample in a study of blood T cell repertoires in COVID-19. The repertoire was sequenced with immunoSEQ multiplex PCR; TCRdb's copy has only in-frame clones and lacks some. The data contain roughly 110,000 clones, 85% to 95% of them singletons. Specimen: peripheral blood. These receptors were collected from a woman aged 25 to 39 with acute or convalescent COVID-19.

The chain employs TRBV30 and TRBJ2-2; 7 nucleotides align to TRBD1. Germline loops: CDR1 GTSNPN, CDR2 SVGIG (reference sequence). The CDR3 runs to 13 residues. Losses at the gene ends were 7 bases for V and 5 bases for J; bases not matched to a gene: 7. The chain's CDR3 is CALGGVGTGELFF. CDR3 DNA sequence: TGTGCCTTAGGGGGCGTAGGGACCGGGGAGCTGTTTTTT.

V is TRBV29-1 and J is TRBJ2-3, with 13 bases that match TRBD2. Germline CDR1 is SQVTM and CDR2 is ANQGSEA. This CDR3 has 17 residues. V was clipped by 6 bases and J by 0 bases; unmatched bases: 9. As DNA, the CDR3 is TGCAGCGTAGGCGGACTAGCGGGAGCTACTAGCACAGATACGCAGTATTTT. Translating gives CSVGGLAGATSTDTQYF.

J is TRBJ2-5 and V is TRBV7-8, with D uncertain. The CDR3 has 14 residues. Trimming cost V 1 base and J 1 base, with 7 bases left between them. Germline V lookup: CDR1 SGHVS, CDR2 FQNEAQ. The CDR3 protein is CASSLGGRQETQYF. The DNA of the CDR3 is TGTGCCAGCAGCTTAGGTGGCCGCCAAGAGACCCAGTACTTC. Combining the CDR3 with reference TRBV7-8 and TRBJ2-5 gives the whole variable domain GAGVSQSPRYKVAKRGQDVALRCDPISGHVSLFWYQQALGQGPEFLTYFQNEAQLDKSGLPSDRFFAERPEGSVSTLKIQRTQQEDSAVYLCASSLGGRQETQYFGPGTRLLVL.

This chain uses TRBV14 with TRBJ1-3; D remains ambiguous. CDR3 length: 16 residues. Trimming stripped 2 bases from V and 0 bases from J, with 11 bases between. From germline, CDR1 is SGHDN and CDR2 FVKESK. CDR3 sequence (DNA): TGTGCCAGCAGCCAAATGGAAGGGAGCTCTGGAAACACCATATATTTT. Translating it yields CASSQMEGSSGNTIYF.

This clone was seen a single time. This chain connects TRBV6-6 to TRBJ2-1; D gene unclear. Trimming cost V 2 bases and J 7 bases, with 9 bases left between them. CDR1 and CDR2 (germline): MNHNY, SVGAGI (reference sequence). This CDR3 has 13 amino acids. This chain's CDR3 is CASSYISFNEQFF. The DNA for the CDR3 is TGTGCCAGCAGTTACATTTCATTTAATGAGCAGTTCTTC.

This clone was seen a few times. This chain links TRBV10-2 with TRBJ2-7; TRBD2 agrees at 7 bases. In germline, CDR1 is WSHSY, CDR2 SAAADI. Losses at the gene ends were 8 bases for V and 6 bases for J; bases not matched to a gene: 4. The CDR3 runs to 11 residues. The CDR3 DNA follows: TGCGCCAGCGGACTAGAGTTCGAGCAGTACTTC. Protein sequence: CASGLEFEQYF.

The CDR3 nucleotides are TGTGCCAGCAGCAACCGACTAGCGGGAGGTAGGGTTGAGCAGTTCTTC. This gives the protein CASSNRLAGGRVEQFF. J is TRBJ2-1 and V is TRBV13; 13 bases map to TRBD2. The CDR3 consists of 16 residues. V was clipped by 5 bases and J by 9 bases; unmatched bases: 10. The germline CDR1 and CDR2 sequences are PRHDT and FYEKMQ (reference sequence).

The CDR3 nucleotides read TGTGCCAGCAGCTCCCGGGGAGGGACAGGGGGCCGGGGTGAGACCCAGTACTTC. This encodes CASSSRGGTGGRGETQYF. V is TRBV7-8 and J is TRBJ2-5, with TRBD1 matching 12 bases. CDR3 length: 18 amino acids. The ends lost 4 bases at V and 5 bases at J; junction bases unmatched: 14. Looked up from germline, CDR1 is SGHVS and CDR2 is FQNEAQ.

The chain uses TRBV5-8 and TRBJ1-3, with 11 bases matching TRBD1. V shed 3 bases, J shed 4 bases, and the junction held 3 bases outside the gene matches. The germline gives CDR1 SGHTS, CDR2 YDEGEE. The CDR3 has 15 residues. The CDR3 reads CASSWGTGGGNTIYF. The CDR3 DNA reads TGTGCCAGCAGCTGGGGGACAGGGGGAGGAAACACCATATATTTT.

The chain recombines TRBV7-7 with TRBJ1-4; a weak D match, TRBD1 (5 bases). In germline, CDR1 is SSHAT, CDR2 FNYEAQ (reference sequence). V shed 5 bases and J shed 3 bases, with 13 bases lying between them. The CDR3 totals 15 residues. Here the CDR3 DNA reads TGTGCCAGCAGCGCAACACCGGGGGCTAATGAAAAACTGTTTTTT. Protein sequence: CASSATPGANEKLFF.

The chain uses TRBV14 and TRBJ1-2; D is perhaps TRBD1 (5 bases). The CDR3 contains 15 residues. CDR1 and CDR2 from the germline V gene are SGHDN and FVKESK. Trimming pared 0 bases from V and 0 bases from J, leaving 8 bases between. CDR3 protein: CASSQDLGANYGYTF. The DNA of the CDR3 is TGTGCCAGCAGCCAAGATTTAGGGGCTAACTATGGCTACACCTTC.

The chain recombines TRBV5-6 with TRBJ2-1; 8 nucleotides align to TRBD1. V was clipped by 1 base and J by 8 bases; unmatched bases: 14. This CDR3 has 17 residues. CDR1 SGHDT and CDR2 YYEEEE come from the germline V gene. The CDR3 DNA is TGTGCCAGCAGCTTGTTTGGTGGGACAGGCAATACGGATGAGCAGTTCTTC. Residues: CASSLFGGTGNTDEQFF.

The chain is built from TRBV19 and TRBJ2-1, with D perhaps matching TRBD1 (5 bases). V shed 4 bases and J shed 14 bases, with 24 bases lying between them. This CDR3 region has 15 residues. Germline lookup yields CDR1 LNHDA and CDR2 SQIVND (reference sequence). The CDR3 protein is CASSTRNKGRTAEFF. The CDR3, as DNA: TGTGCCAGTAGTACGCGAAACAAGGGGCGCACGGCCGAGTTCTTC.

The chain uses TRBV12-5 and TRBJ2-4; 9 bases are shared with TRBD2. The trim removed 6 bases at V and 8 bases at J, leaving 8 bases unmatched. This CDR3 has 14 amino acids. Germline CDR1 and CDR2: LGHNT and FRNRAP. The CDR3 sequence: CASGPPGLAHIQYF. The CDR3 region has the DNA TGTGCTAGTGGGCCCCCGGGACTAGCTCACATTCAGTACTTC.

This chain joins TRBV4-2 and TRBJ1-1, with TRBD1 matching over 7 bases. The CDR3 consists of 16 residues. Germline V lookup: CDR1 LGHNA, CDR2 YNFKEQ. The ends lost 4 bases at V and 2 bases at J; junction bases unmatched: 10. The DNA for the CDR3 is TGTGCCAGCAGCCTCTACACCGGGACAGCCAACACTGAAGCTTTCTTT. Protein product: CASSLYTGTANTEAFF.

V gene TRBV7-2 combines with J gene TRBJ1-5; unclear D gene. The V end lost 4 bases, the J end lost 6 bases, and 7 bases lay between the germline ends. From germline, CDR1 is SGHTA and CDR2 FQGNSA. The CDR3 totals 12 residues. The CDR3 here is CASSSVFQPQHF. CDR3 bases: TGTGCCAGCAGCTCCGTTTTTCAGCCCCAGCATTTT.

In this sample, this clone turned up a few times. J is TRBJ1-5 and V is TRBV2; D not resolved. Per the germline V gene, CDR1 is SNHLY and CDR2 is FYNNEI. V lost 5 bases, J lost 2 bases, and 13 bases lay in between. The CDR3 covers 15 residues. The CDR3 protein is CASSPTRQGNQPQHF. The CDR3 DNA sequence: TGTGCCAGCAGTCCCACCCGGCAGGGCAATCAGCCCCAGCATTTT.

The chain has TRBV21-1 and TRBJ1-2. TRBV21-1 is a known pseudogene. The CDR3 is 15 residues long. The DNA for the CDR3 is TGTGCCAGCAGCAAAGACGGGGAACGGCACTATGGCTACACCTTC. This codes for CASSKDGERHYGYTF.

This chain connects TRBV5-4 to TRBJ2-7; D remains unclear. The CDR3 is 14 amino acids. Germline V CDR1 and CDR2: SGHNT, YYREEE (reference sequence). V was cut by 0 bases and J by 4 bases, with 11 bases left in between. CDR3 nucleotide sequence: TGTGCCAGCAGCTTGGGTCAGGATCGGTACGAGCAGTACTTC. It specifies CASSLGQDRYEQYF.

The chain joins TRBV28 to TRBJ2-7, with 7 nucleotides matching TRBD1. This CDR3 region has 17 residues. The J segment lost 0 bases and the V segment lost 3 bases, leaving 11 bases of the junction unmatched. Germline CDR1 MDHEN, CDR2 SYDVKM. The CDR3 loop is CASSFPNTGTVSYEQYF. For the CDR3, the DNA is TGTGCCAGCAGTTTTCCAAACACCGGGACAGTCTCCTACGAGCAGTACTTC.

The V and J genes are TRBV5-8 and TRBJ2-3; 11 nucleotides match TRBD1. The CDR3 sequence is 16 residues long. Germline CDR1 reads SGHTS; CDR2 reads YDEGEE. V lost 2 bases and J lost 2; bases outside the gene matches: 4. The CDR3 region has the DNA TGTGCCAGCAGCTTCGGGGACAGGGGGACCACAGATACGCAGTATTTT. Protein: CASSFGDRGTTDTQYF. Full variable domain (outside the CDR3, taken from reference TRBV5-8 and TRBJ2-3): EAGVTQSPTHLIKTRGQQATLRCSPISGHTSVYWYQQALGLGLQFLLWYDEGEERNRGNFPPRFSGRQFPNYSSELNVNALELEDSALYLCASSFGDRGTTDTQYFGPGTRLTVL.

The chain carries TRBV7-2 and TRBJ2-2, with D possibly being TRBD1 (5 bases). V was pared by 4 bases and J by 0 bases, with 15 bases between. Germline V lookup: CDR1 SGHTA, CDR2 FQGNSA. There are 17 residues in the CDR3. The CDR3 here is CASSSRHRTPNTGELFF. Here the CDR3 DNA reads TGTGCCAGCAGCTCCCGCCACAGGACACCGAACACCGGGGAGCTGTTTTTT.

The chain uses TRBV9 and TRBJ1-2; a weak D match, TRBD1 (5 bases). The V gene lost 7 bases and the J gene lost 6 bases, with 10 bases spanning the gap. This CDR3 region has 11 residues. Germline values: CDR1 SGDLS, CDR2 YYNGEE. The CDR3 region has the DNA TGTGCCAGCGGGGGGGTACATGGCTACACCTTC. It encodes CASGGVHGYTF. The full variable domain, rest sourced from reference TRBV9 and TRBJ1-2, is DSGVTQTPKHLITATGQRVTLRCSPRSGDLSVYWYQQSLDQGLQFLIQYYNGEERAKGNILERFSAQQFPDLHSELNLSSLELGDSALYFCASGGVHGYTFGSGTRLTVV.

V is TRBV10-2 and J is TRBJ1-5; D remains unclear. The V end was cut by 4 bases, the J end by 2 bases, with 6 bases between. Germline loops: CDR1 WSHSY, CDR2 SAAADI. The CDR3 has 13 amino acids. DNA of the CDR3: TGCGCCAGCAGTGCCGGTGGCAATCAGCCCCAGCATTTT. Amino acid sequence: CASSAGGNQPQHF.

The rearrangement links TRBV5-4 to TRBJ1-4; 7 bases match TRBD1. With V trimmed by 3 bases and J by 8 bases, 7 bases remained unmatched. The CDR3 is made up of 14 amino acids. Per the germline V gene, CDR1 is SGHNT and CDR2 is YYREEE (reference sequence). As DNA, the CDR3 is TGTGCCAGCAGCTACGACAGGGTAGGCGAAAAACTGTTTTTT. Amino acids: CASSYDRVGEKLFF.

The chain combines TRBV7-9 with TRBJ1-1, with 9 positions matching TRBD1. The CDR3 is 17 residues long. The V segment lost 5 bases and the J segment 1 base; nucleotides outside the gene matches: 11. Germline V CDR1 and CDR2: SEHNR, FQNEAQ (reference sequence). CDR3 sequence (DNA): TGTGCCAGCAGCATAACGACAGGGGGAATGCGGAACACTGAAGCTTTCTTT. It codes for CASSITTGGMRNTEAFF. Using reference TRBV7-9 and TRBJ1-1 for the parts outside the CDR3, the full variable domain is DTGVSQNPRHKITKRGQNVTFRCDPISEHNRLYWYRQTLGQGPEFLTYFQNEAQLEKSRLLSDRFSAERPKGSFSTLEIQRTEQGDSAMYLCASSITTGGMRNTEAFFGQGTRLTVV.

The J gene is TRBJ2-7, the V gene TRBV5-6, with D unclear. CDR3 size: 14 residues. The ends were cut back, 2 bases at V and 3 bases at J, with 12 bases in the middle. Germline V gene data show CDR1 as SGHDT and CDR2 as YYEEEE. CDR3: CASSFLQAGYEQYF. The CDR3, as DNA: TGTGCCAGCAGCTTTTTGCAGGCAGGCTACGAGCAGTACTTC.